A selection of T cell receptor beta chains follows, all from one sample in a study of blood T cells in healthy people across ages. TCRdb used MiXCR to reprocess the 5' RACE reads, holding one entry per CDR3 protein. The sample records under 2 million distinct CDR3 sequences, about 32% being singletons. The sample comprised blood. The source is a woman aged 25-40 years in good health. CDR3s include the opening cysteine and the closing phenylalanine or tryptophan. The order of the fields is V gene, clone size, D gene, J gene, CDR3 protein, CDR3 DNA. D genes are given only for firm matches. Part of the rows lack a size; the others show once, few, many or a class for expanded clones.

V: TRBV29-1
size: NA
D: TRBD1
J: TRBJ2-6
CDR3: CSAIAVGTALGANVLTF
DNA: TGCAGCGCAATTGCCGTTGGGACAGCTCTCGGGGCCAACGTCCTGACTTTC

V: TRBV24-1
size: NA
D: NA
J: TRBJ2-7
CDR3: CATSVQDYEQYF
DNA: TGTGCCACCAGTGTCCAGGACTACGAGCAGTACTTC

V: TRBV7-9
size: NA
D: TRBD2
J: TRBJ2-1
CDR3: CASSSGTTNNERFF
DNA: TGTGCCAGCAGCTCCGGGACTACCAACAATGAGCGGTTCTTC

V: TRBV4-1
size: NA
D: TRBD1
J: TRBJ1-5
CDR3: CASSQEGQGYQPQHF
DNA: TGCGCCAGCAGCCAGGAGGGACAGGGTTATCAGCCCCAGCATTTT

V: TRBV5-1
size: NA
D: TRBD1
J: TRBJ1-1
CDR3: CASSSEGQGPNTEAFF
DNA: TGCGCCAGCAGCTCGGAAGGACAGGGCCCGAACACTGAAGCTTTCTTT

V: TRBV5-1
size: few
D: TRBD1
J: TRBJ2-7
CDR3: CASSLARTGAYEQYF
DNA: TGCGCCAGCAGCTTGGCCCGGACAGGAGCCTACGAGCAGTACTTC

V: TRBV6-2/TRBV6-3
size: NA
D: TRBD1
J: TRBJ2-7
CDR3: CASSCYGTGGYEQYF
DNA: TGTGCCAGCAGTTGCTATGGGACAGGGGGCTACGAGCAGTACTTC

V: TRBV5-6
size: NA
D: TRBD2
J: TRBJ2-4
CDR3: CASSLARTSANIQYF
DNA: TGTGCCAGCAGCTTGGCTCGGACTAGCGCAAACATTCAGTACTTC

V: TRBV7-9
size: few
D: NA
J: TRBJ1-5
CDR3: CASSLGDGSNQPQHF
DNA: TGTGCCAGCAGCTTGGGGGACGGTAGCAATCAGCCCCAGCATTTT

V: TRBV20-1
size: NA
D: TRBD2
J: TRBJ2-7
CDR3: CSAWRGTTYEQYF
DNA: TGCAGTGCCTGGCGGGGGACGACCTACGAGCAGTACTTC

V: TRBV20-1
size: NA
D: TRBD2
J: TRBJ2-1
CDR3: CSASGLAGGPGNEQFF
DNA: TGCAGTGCTAGCGGACTAGCGGGGGGGCCAGGCAATGAGCAGTTCTTC

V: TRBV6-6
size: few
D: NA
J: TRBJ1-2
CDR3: CASSSNTKPYGYTF
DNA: TGTGCCAGTAGTTCTAACACGAAACCCTATGGCTACACCTTC

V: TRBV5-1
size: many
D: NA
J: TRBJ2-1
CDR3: CASSFRLDYNEQFF
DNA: TGCGCCAGCAGCTTTAGGCTGGACTACAATGAGCAGTTCTTC

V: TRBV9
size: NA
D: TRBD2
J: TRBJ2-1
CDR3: CASSVDSSGRAYSEQFF
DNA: TGTGCCAGCAGCGTAGACTCTAGCGGGAGGGCCTACAGTGAGCAGTTCTTC

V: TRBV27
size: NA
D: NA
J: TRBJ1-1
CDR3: CASSFTTHSTEAFF
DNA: TGTGCCAGCAGTTTCACGACACATTCCACTGAAGCTTTCTTT

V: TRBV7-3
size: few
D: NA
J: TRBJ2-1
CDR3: CASSPSREDNEQFF
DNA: TGTGCCAGCAGCCCCTCCCGGGAAGACAATGAGCAGTTCTTC

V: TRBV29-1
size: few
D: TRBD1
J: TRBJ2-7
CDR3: CSVRTGGSSGEYF
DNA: TGCAGCGTTAGGACAGGGGGCAGTAGCGGGGAGTACTTC

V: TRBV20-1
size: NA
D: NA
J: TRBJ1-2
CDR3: CGDEMGGGGYGYTF
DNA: TGCGGCGACGAGATGGGGGGCGGCGGCTATGGCTACACCTTC

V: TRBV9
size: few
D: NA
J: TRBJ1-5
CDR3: CASSGGGGSNQPQHF
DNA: TGTGCCAGCAGTGGGGGGGGCGGGAGCAATCAGCCCCAGCATTTT

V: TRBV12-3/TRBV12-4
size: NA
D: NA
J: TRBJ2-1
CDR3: CASSLALDGDEQFF
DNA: TGTGCCAGCAGTTTAGCGCTTGACGGGGATGAGCAGTTCTTC

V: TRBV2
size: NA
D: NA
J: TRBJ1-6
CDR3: CASRWGISSYNSPLHF
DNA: TGTGCCAGCAGATGGGGGATTTCGTCCTATAATTCACCCCTCCACTTT

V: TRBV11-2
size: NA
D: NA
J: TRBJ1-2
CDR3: CASSLNLDRPNYGYTF
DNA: TGTGCCAGCAGCTTAAATCTGGACAGACCTAACTATGGCTACACCTTC

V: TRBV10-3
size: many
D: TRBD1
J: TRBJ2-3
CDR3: CAIRPDRGTDTQYF
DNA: TGTGCCATCAGACCAGACAGGGGCACAGATACGCAGTATTTT

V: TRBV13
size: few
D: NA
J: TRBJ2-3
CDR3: CASSLDRKGDTQYF
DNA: TGTGCCAGCAGCTTGGACCGAAAGGGAGATACGCAGTATTTT

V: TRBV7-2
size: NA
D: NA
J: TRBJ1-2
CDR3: CASKTAANLYGCTF
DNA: TGTGCCAGCAAAACCGCGGCGAATCTCTATGGCTGCACCTTC

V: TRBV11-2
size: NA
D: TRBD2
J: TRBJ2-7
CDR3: CASSLTSGHSYEQYF
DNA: TGTGCCAGCAGCTTGACTAGCGGACACTCCTACGAGCAGTACTTC

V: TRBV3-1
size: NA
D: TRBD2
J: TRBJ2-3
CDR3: CASSQVTSGGTDTQYF
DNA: TGTGCCAGCAGCCAAGTTACTAGCGGGGGCACAGATACGCAGTATTTT

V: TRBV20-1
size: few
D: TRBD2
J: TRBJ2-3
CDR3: CSALTIAGNGDTQYF
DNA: TGCAGTGCTCTGACTATAGCGGGTAATGGAGATACGCAGTATTTT

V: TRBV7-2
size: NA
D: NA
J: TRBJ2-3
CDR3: CASSRGASGPRTDTQYF
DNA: TGTGCCAGCAGCCGAGGGGCCAGCGGGCCCCGCACAGATACGCAGTATTTT

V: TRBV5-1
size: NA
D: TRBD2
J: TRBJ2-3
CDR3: CASSLGLAVSVDTQYF
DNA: TGCGCCAGCAGCTTGGGACTAGCGGTCTCCGTTGATACGCAGTATTTT